The 20 T cell receptor beta chains below all came from one sample that was sequenced in a study of CD4 T cells in relation to SARS-CoV-2 and coronaviruses (dated by TCRdb to 2020 to 2022). CD4+ T cells from unexposed donors were collected before the COVID-19 pandemic (2011-2018). After less than 13 days of culture, CD4+ T cells were isolated with the EasySep CD4+ T cell isolation kit. The library was obtained by the immunoSEQ multiplex PCR assay. The table was pulled from immuneACCESS by TCRdb, which kept in-frame rearrangements only. Such tables lose some clones; where checked, under half of the loss comes from unresolved V genes, and the rest has no known cause. The sample table shows about 22,000 clones, and roughly 80% are seen once. Approximately 15% of the sample rests with the top ten. Their antigens remain unidentified. Sequenced: CD4+ T cells from PBMCs, cultured in vitro. These receptors originate from a human donor in good health.

The chain has TRBV10-1 and TRBJ2-1; 9 bases are a match to TRBD2. Germline loops: CDR1 WNHNN, CDR2 SYGVQD (reference sequence). There are 15 residues in the CDR3. With V trimmed by 6 bases and J by 9 bases, 12 bases remained unmatched. In DNA, the CDR3 is TGCGCCAGCAGCCTCCGGGCGGGAGGGTTCAGTGAGCAGTTCTTC. Its protein product is CASSLRAGGFSEQFF.

This clone appeared once. The chain carries TRBV12-3 or TRBV12-4 and TRBJ1-3; TRBD1 matches 9 bases. The trim removed 1 base at V and 10 bases at J, leaving 2 bases unmatched. The CDR3 is 13 residues long. The CDR3 loop reads CASSLVQGATIYF. The CDR3 coding sequence is TGTGCCAGCAGTTTAGTACAGGGGGCTACCATATATTTT.

The rearrangement uses TRBV30 and TRBJ2-3; TRBD2 matches 8 bases. The CDR3 extends over 15 amino acids. Per the germline V gene, CDR1 is GTSNPN and CDR2 is SVGIG (reference sequence). V was clipped by 1 base and J by 6 bases; unmatched bases: 9. CDR3 in amino acids: CAWSASGRARDTQYF. CDR3 nucleotides: TGTGCCTGGAGTGCGAGCGGGAGAGCGCGCGATACGCAGTATTTT.

The chain carries TRBV5-5 and TRBJ1-1; D uncertain. The CDR3 runs to 15 residues. The germline V gene encodes CDR1 SGHKS and CDR2 YYEKEE (reference sequence). V was cut by 6 bases and J by 3 bases, with 18 bases left in between. The chain's CDR3 is CASTRGPKEYTEAFF. DNA of the CDR3: TGTGCCAGCACCCGAGGACCTAAGGAGTACACTGAAGCTTTCTTT.

This clone came up a few times. V is TRBV10-1 and J is TRBJ2-2; TRBD2 aligns across 11 bases. The CDR3 contains 14 residues. The ends lost 8 bases at V and 1 base at J; junction bases unmatched: 0. Germline lookup yields CDR1 WNHNN and CDR2 SYGVQD (reference sequence). The chain's CDR3 is CASGTSGNTGELFF. CDR3 DNA sequence: TGCGCCAGCGGGACTAGCGGGAACACCGGGGAGCTGTTTTTT.

The rearrangement joins TRBV21-1 to TRBJ2-7; the D call TRBD2 from the table was never checked on the DNA. TRBV21-1 is recorded as a pseudogene. The CDR3 has 16 residues. Here the CDR3 reads CASSIIPLAGLYEQYF. DNA of the CDR3: TGTGCCAGCAGCATTATCCCGCTAGCGGGACTGTACGAGCAGTACTTC.

The chain employs TRBV5-1 and TRBJ2-1; no clear D gene. V was clipped by 4 bases and J by 3 bases, with 8 bases between them. The V gene's germline CDR1 is SGHRS and CDR2 YFSETQ. The CDR3 is 13 amino acids. The CDR3 region is CASSLGLYNEQFF. Written as DNA, the CDR3 is TGCGCCAGCAGCCTGGGTCTCTACAATGAGCAGTTCTTC. Based on the CDR3 plus reference TRBV5-1 and TRBJ2-1, the full variable domain is KAGVTQTPRYLIKTRGQQVTLSCSPISGHRSVSWYQQTPGQGLQFLFEYFSETQRNKGNFPGRFSGRQFSNSRSEMNVSTLELGDSALYLCASSLGLYNEQFFGPGTRLTVL.

CDR3 loop: CASSQTLAKNIQYF. CDR3 nucleotides: TGTGCCAGCAGCCAAACCCTAGCCAAAAACATTCAGTACTTC. The chain uses TRBV3-1 (or the pseudogene TRBV3-2) and TRBJ2-4; D gene ambiguous. Trimming removed 2 bases at V and 0 bases at J, with 5 bases between. Germline lookup yields CDR1 LGHDT and CDR2 YNNKEL (reference sequence). The CDR3 spans 14 residues.

CDR3 region: CASSRGQGMSDTQYF. CDR3 nucleotides: TGTGCCAGCAGCCGGGGGCAGGGGATGTCAGATACGCAGTATTTT. This chain links TRBV7-9 with TRBJ2-3; D may match TRBD1 or TRBD2 (6 bases each). Trimming cost V 5 bases and J 4 bases, with 16 bases left between them. The length of the CDR3 is 15 residues. The germline V gene encodes CDR1 SEHNR and CDR2 FQNEAQ (reference sequence).

V usage is TRBV18 and J usage is TRBJ2-5; weak D call: TRBD2 (6 bases). The germline CDR1 and CDR2 sequences are KGHSH and LQKENI. The CDR3 length is 13 residues. Deletions cut 4 bases from V and 5 bases from J, with 11 bases between. For the CDR3, the DNA is TGTGCCAGCTCACGACTAGTAGGGGAGACCCAGTACTTC. Translating it yields CASSRLVGETQYF.

This clone showed up just a few times. J is TRBJ1-1 and V is TRBV7-9; D unresolved. The CDR3 is 14 residues long. Per germline, CDR1 SEHNR and CDR2 FQNEAQ (reference sequence). The V gene lost 5 bases and the J gene lost 7 bases, with 17 bases spanning the gap. The CDR3 DNA sequence: TGTGCCAGCAGCCTCTTGGGGTCGGGGATTGAAGCTTTCTTT. Encoded protein: CASSLLGSGIEAFF.

CDR3 amino acids: CASSPRGVAGVNNEQFF. The CDR3 DNA follows: TGTGCCAGCAGCCCTAGAGGGGTAGCGGGAGTAAATAATGAGCAGTTCTTC. The chain couples TRBV7-7 to TRBJ2-1, with 9 positions matching TRBD2. The V gene's germline CDR1 is SSHAT and CDR2 FNYEAQ (reference sequence). J lost 7 bases, V lost 5 bases, and 15 bases had no gene match. CDR3 length: 17 amino acids.

This clone was counted once. The V call is TRBV19, the J call TRBJ1-5; 9 nucleotides agree with TRBD1. From germline, CDR1 is LNHDA and CDR2 SQIVND (reference sequence). CDR3 length equals 19 residues. Losses at the gene ends were 5 bases for V and 2 bases for J; bases not matched to a gene: 16. CDR3 protein: CASSLFRDRASLGNQPQHF. CDR3 nucleotides: TGTGCCAGTAGTCTTTTCCGGGACAGGGCAAGTTTGGGCAATCAGCCCCAGCATTTT.

The V call is TRBV5-4, the J call TRBJ2-2, with D unclear. Germline lookup yields CDR1 SGHNT and CDR2 YYREEE (reference sequence). The CDR3 totals 12 residues. V gave up 4 bases and J gave up 3 bases, with 4 bases separating them. Here the CDR3 reads CASSLDTGELFF. The CDR3 region has the DNA TGTGCCAGCAGCCTCGACACCGGGGAGCTGTTTTTT. Looking up the rest from reference TRBV5-4 and TRBJ2-2 gives the full variable domain: ETGVTQSPTHLIKTRGQQVTLRCSSQSGHNTVSWYQQALGQGPQFIFQYYREEENGRGNFPPRFSGLQFPNYSSELNVNALELDDSALYLCASSLDTGELFFGEGSRLTVL.

The V and J genes are TRBV2 and TRBJ2-7; 12 bases align to TRBD1. Germline V gene sequence: CDR1 SNHLY, CDR2 FYNNEI. V shed 6 bases and J 6 bases; nucleotides not matched to a gene: 9. This CDR3 spans 15 amino acids. For the CDR3, the DNA is TGTGCCAGCAGCACCGGGACAGGGGGCCTGAGCGAGCAGTACTTC. Protein: CASSTGTGGLSEQYF.

The chain combines TRBV29-1 with TRBJ2-2, with D unresolved. The CDR3 totals 14 residues. Trimming removed 4 bases at V and 0 bases at J, with 9 bases between. Germline loops: CDR1 SQVTM, CDR2 ANQGSEA. In nucleotides, the CDR3 is TGCAGCGTTGGTGCGGAACCGAACACCGGGGAGCTGTTTTTT. Protein sequence: CSVGAEPNTGELFF.

In its sample, this clone was seen a few times. The chain combines TRBV5-8 with TRBJ1-1, with D unclear. The CDR3 length is 13 residues. V was trimmed by 5 bases and J by 4 bases, leaving 12 bases between them. Germline assignment: CDR1 SGHTS and CDR2 YDEGEE. CDR3 in amino acids: CASSKWAGTEAFF. CDR3 coding DNA: TGTGCCAGCAGTAAATGGGCGGGCACTGAAGCTTTCTTT.

The chain links TRBV9 to TRBJ2-2, with D perhaps matching TRBD1 (6 bases). The length of the CDR3 is 16 residues. The V end lost 2 bases, the J end lost 1 base, and 12 bases lay between the germline ends. Germline values: CDR1 SGDLS, CDR2 YYNGEE. Written as DNA, the CDR3 is TGTGCCAGCAGCGTCGATGAAGGGGGGAACACCGGGGAGCTGTTTTTT. Its protein product is CASSVDEGGNTGELFF.

The V gene is TRBV27, the J gene TRBJ2-7, with 8 bases identical to TRBD1. The germline CDR1 and CDR2 sequences are MNHEY and SMNVEV (reference sequence). The CDR3 spans 16 residues. Trimming took 4 bases from V and 3 from J; bases not matched to a gene: 11. The CDR3 nucleotides are TGTGCCAGCAGTTCAACCCCCCCAGGGGGCGTCTACGAGCAGTACTTC. This translates into CASSSTPPGGVYEQYF.

CDR3 sequence reads: CASSIRGSGSGELFF. As DNA, the CDR3 is TGTGCCAGCAGCATTAGAGGGTCGGGGTCCGGGGAGCTGTTTTTT. The V and J genes are TRBV7-2 and TRBJ2-2; D possibly corresponds to TRBD2 (5 bases). Trimming pared 5 bases from V and 6 bases from J, leaving 16 bases between. Germline V gene sequence: CDR1 SGHTA, CDR2 FQGNSA. The CDR3 is 15 residues long.